The 10 T cell receptor beta chains below were found in one sample sequenced in a study of blood T cell repertoires in COVID-19. Generated by immunoSEQ multiplex PCR, the TCRdb table keeps only in-frame clones and is missing some. The sample contains about 200,000 clones, roughly 86% of which appear only once. Sequencing was carried out using PBMCs or T cells enriched from blood (not recorded which). These receptors all stem from a woman aged 25 to 39 with acute COVID-19.

The V and J genes are TRBV9 and TRBJ2-6; possibly TRBD2 for D (6 bases). CDR3 length equals 16 residues. Per the germline V gene, CDR1 is SGDLS and CDR2 is YYNGEE. V lost 3 bases and J 2 bases, leaving 12 bases between the germline ends. CDR3 DNA: TGTGCCAGCAGCGCCGCCCGCGGGGCTGGGGCCAACGTCCTGACTTTC. Translation: CASSAARGAGANVLTF.

The rearrangement links TRBV19 to TRBJ2-7; TRBD2 might be the D (6 bases). Germline V gene sequence: CDR1 LNHDA, CDR2 SQIVND (reference sequence). CDR3 length: 14 amino acids. Between the trimmed V and J ends, which lost 5 bases and 4 bases, there was a span of 15 bases. The DNA of the CDR3 is TGTGCCAGTAGTGCGGGCTGGGGGAGGTACGAGCAGTACTTC. This sequence encodes CASSAGWGRYEQYF.

The chain has TRBV4-1 and TRBJ2-2; TRBD1 agrees at 7 bases. Germline V CDR1 and CDR2: MGHRA, YSYEKL. The CDR3 contains 14 residues. V was pared by 0 bases and J by 14 bases, with 9 bases of the junction left unmatched. The CDR3 DNA is TGCGCCAGCAGCCAAGATTACGGGACAGATTATCTGTTTTTT. Protein product: CASSQDYGTDYLFF.

The chain combines TRBV9 with TRBJ2-5; 7 bases are a match to TRBD1. The CDR3 consists of 18 residues. The V gene's germline CDR1 is SGDLS and CDR2 YYNGEE. With 3 bases clipped from V and 2 bases from J, the junction kept 16 bases outside the gene matches. CDR3 DNA sequence: TGTGCCAGCAGCGAGAAGCCAGAGTTTACAGGGGATCAAGAGACCCAGTACTTC. Its protein is CASSEKPEFTGDQETQYF.

The chain couples TRBV27 to TRBJ1-1, with 7 bases matching TRBD1. The CDR3 consists of 17 residues. The germline gives CDR1 MNHEY, CDR2 SMNVEV (reference sequence). Trimming cost V 7 bases and J 5 bases; bases outside gene matches: 19. The CDR3 DNA is TGTGCCAGCACCCGAGGACCTGGACAGGTTCAAGTAACTGAAGCTTTCTTT. The encoded protein is CASTRGPGQVQVTEAFF.

The gene calls are TRBV27 and TRBJ2-7; perhaps TRBD2 as D (6 bases). Germline values: CDR1 MNHEY, CDR2 SMNVEV (reference sequence). Trimming pared 1 base from V and 7 bases from J, leaving 11 bases between. The CDR3 is 13 residues long. CDR3 loop: CASSLWPTREQYF. The CDR3 region has the DNA TGTGCCAGCAGTTTATGGCCGACTAGGGAGCAGTACTTC.

V is TRBV19 and J is TRBJ1-2; 9 bases are shared with TRBD1. Trimming removed 5 bases from V and 9 bases from J; junction bases left unmatched: 7. Germline loops: CDR1 LNHDA, CDR2 SQIVND (reference sequence). CDR3 length equals 13 residues. CDR3 sequence: CASSVTGQGSYTF. For the CDR3, the DNA is TGTGCCAGTAGTGTCACGGGACAGGGCAGCTACACCTTC.

This chain connects TRBV27 to TRBJ2-1, with TRBD1 identical over 9 bases. The junction had 0 bases not matched to a gene; V was cut back by 2 bases and J by 4 bases. The CDR3 has 14 residues. Germline-derived CDR1 and CDR2 are MNHEY and SMNVEV (reference sequence). The CDR3 reads CASSLGTGYNEQFF. Written as DNA, the CDR3 is TGTGCCAGCAGTTTAGGGACAGGGTACAATGAGCAGTTCTTC.

The genes are TRBV3-1 (or the pseudogene TRBV3-2) and TRBJ2-7; TRBD2 aligns across 14 bases. The V gene's germline CDR1 is LGHDT and CDR2 YNNKEL (reference sequence). The CDR3 has 16 residues. V shed 4 bases, J shed 7 bases, and the junction held 9 bases outside the gene matches. The CDR3 sequence is CASSPIGTSGGREQYF. The DNA of the CDR3 is TGTGCCAGCAGCCCAATCGGGACTAGCGGGGGTCGGGAGCAGTACTTC.

V usage is TRBV7-3 and J usage is TRBJ1-1, with 9 bases lining up with TRBD1. This CDR3 spans 16 amino acids. V lost 2 bases, J lost 5 bases, and 9 bases stayed unmatched. Germline V gene lookup returns CDR1 SGHTA and CDR2 FQGTGA. CDR3 region: CASSLVHRGRWTEAFF. For the CDR3, the DNA is TGTGCCAGCAGCTTAGTACACAGGGGGCGGTGGACTGAAGCTTTCTTT.